The 14 T cell receptor beta chains below all came from one sample that was sequenced in a study of Ad26.COV2.S vaccination and SARS-CoV-2 variants. The data were produced by immunoSEQ multiplex PCR, yet TCRdb's version contains in-frame clones alone and is incomplete. The table records hundreds of thousands of clones, 88% of them present only once. Treatment given: approximately 18 received Ad26.COV2.S at low or high dose, single or two shots; five or six received placebo; per-sample allocation not given. Samples analyzed were those drawn on day 63 after the first vaccine or placebo injection. Sample: peripheral blood, taken in a trial of Ad26.COV2.S vaccine versus placebo. Receptors were obtained from a person between 18 and 60 years old who received the Ad26.COV2.S COVID-19 vaccine or a placebo.

The chain joins TRBV4-3 to TRBJ1-2; unclear D gene. V was clipped by 2 bases and J by 4 bases, with 17 bases between them. Germline lookup yields CDR1 LGHNA and CDR2 YSLEER. This CDR3 is 16 amino acids long. CDR3 nucleotide sequence: TGCGCCAGCAGCCAACTCCTGGACGGGTCCTCCTATGGCTACACCTTC. Its protein is CASSQLLDGSSYGYTF.

This clone was seen just once. This sequence joins TRBV7-9 and TRBJ1-1; D uncertain. Germline CDR1 is SEHNR and CDR2 is FQNEAQ (reference sequence). Trimming cost V 8 bases and J 1 base, with 14 bases left between them. The length of the CDR3 is 14 residues. CDR3 bases: TGTGCCAGCGGAGAATGGGGTAGGAACACTGAAGCTTTCTTT. Translating it yields CASGEWGRNTEAFF.

This chain connects TRBV4-3 to TRBJ2-4, with TRBD2 identical over 13 bases. There are 20 residues in the CDR3. Per the germline V gene, CDR1 is LGHNA and CDR2 is YSLEER. The junction had 8 bases not matched to a gene; V was cut back by 0 bases and J by 0 bases. The CDR3 loop is CASSQDWTSGGVLAKNIQYF. The CDR3 nucleotides read TGCGCCAGCAGCCAAGATTGGACTAGCGGGGGAGTACTAGCCAAAAACATTCAGTACTTC.

This clone appeared a single time. The chain combines TRBV10-2 with TRBJ1-2, with D unresolved. The CDR3 is made up of 11 amino acids. Looked up from germline, CDR1 is WSHSY and CDR2 is SAAADI. V lost 8 bases and J lost 3, with 7 bases in between. The CDR3 reads CASGLDYGYTF. The CDR3, as DNA: TGCGCCAGCGGATTGGACTATGGCTACACCTTC.

This sequence joins TRBV28 and TRBJ2-3, with 9 bases aligning to TRBD2. This CDR3 comprises 18 residues. The V and J ends lost 3 bases and 0 bases, in that order; junction bases with no gene match: 10. Germline-derived CDR1 and CDR2 are MDHEN and SYDVKM. CDR3 region: CASSFYSSGTRSTDTQYF. The CDR3 nucleotides read TGTGCCAGCAGTTTTTATTCTAGCGGGACCCGAAGCACAGATACGCAGTATTTT. Complete variable domain (other parts from reference TRBV28 and TRBJ2-3): DVKVTQSSRYLVKRTGEKVFLECVQDMDHENMFWYRQDPGLGLRLIYFSYDVKMKEKGDIPEGYSVSREKKERFSLILESASTNQTSMYLCASSFYSSGTRSTDTQYFGPGTRLTVL.

This chain uses TRBV19 with TRBJ2-7; tentative D call: TRBD2 (6 bases). The CDR3 contains 15 residues. The germline V gene encodes CDR1 LNHDA and CDR2 SQIVND (reference sequence). Trimming took 3 bases from V and 7 from J, leaving 19 bases between them. Here the CDR3 DNA reads TGTGCCAGTAGTATCGGAGGGGTTGGGGCGTCTGAGCAGTACTTC. This sequence encodes CASSIGGVGASEQYF.

This clone was recorded only once. The genes are TRBV7-3 and TRBJ2-5; TRBD1 might be the D (6 bases). Germline-derived CDR1 and CDR2 are SGHTA and FQGTGA. V dropped 5 bases and J dropped 9 bases, with 19 bases sitting between them. There are 14 residues in the CDR3. CDR3 bases: TGTGCCAGCAGCCAGGGGACGGAGAGGGACGCCCAGTACTTC. Translating it yields CASSQGTERDAQYF. Supplemented by reference TRBV7-3 and TRBJ2-5, the full variable domain reads GAGVSQTPSNKVTEKGKYVELRCDPISGHTALYWYRQSLGQGPEFLIYFQGTGAADDSGLPNDRFFAVRPEGSVSTLKIQRTERGDSAVYLCASSQGTERDAQYFGPGTRLLVL.

J is TRBJ1-1 and V is TRBV2, with 7 bases matching TRBD1. This CDR3 comprises 13 residues. V shed 7 bases and J 5 bases; nucleotides not matched to a gene: 7. Germline V gene data show CDR1 as SNHLY and CDR2 as FYNNEI. The CDR3 loop reads CASIQGELTEAFF. The CDR3 DNA reads TGTGCCAGCATCCAGGGGGAGTTAACTGAAGCTTTCTTT.

The chain is built from TRBV11-2 and TRBJ2-2; D not resolved. The CDR3 contains 12 residues. The germline gives CDR1 SGHAT, CDR2 FQNNGV. Trimming stripped 5 bases from V and 4 bases from J, with 5 bases between. The CDR3 is CASSHLTGELFF. The CDR3 bases are TGTGCCAGCAGCCATCTCACCGGGGAGCTGTTTTTT. Full variable domain (remainder filled in from reference TRBV11-2 and TRBJ2-2): EAGVAQSPRYKIIEKRQSVAFWCNPISGHATLYWYQQILGQGPKLLIQFQNNGVVDDSQLPKDRFSAERLKGVDSTLKIQPAKLEDSAVYLCASSHLTGELFFGEGSRLTVL.

This clone was counted between two and nine times. J is TRBJ2-3 and V is TRBV7-3; D gene ambiguous. The germline CDR1 and CDR2 sequences are SGHTA and FQGTGA. V dropped 1 base and J dropped 6 bases, with 8 bases sitting between them. The CDR3 extends over 13 amino acids. The CDR3 loop reads CASSLIGEDTQYF. The CDR3 DNA sequence: TGTGCCAGCAGCTTAATCGGAGAGGATACGCAGTATTTT.

Only one count was recorded for this clone. J is TRBJ1-5 and V is TRBV7-8, with D hard to call. Germline V lookup: CDR1 SGHVS, CDR2 FQNEAQ. The length of the CDR3 is 16 residues. Trimming cost V 1 base and J 5 bases, with 15 bases left between them. The CDR3 here is CASSLEYSQRDQPQHF. The CDR3 region has the DNA TGTGCCAGCAGCTTAGAATACTCACAGCGGGATCAGCCCCAGCATTTT.

The chain recombines TRBV5-5 with TRBJ2-5; the D is unclear. The V gene's germline CDR1 is SGHKS and CDR2 YYEKEE (reference sequence). The CDR3 length is 11 residues. The V end was cut by 4 bases, the J end by 5 bases, with 6 bases between. The CDR3 DNA is TGTGCCAGCAGCCCTGCTGAGACCCAGTACTTC. Its protein product is CASSPAETQYF.

As concerns this clone: The identical CDR3 is also encoded by other nucleotide sequences in the sample. V is TRBV18 and J is TRBJ1-2; no clear D. V was clipped by 0 bases and J by 8 bases, with 10 bases between them. CDR1 is KGHSH, CDR2 LQKENI, per germline. The CDR3 sequence is 13 residues long. DNA of the CDR3: TGTGCCAGCTCACCACCTGCCCGTGAAGGCTACACCTTC. Translating gives CASSPPAREGYTF.

The J gene is TRBJ2-7, the V gene TRBV28, with a tentative D call TRBD1 (6 bases). Germline values: CDR1 MDHEN, CDR2 SYDVKM. The V end was cut by 1 base, the J end by 4 bases, with 11 bases between. The CDR3 runs to 14 residues. The CDR3 spells CASSLSGVEYEQYF. In nucleotides, the CDR3 is TGTGCCAGCAGTTTATCAGGGGTGGAGTACGAGCAGTACTTC.